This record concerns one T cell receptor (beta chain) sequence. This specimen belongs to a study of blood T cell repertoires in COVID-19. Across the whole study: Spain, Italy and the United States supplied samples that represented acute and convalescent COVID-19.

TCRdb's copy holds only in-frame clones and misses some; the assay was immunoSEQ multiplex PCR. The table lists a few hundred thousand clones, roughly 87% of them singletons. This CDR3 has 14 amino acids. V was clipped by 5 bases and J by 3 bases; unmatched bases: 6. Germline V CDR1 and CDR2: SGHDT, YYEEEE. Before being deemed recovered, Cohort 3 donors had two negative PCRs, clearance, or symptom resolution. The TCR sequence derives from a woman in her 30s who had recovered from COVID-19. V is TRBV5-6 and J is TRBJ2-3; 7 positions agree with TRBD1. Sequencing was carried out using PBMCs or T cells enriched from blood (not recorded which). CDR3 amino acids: CASRLARGTDTQYF. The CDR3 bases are TGTGCCAGCAGGCTGGCCAGGGGGACAGATACGCAGTATTTT.